Listed below are T cell receptor beta chains from one sample, sequenced in a study of T-cell reconstitution after alpha-beta-depleted transplantation in children. Each CDR3 protein is one row after TCRdb ran MiXCR on the PCR reads. The data show about 350,000 distinct CDR3 sequences, under 20% seen once. The sequences come from PBMCs, mostly from graft donor cells, collected 360 days after TCRalphabeta/CD19-depleted stem cell transplant. The receptors derive from a male patient between 2 and 9 years old who had a stem cell transplant for acute lymphoblastic leukemia, so the T cells may come from the graft donor. Both conserved end residues are part of each CDR3. A D gene is named only where the DNA matches it firmly. Some rows mark clone size as missing; the rest say once, few, many or name a class of expanded clone.

d_gene: NA
abundance: NA
v_gene: TRBV7-9
j_gene: TRBJ2-7
CDR3aa: CASSYQPYEQYF
CDR3nt: TGTGCCAGCAGCTACCAGCCCTACGAGCAGTACTTC

d_gene: TRBD1
abundance: few
v_gene: TRBV29-1
j_gene: TRBJ2-1
CDR3aa: CSVALDRVQDEQFF
CDR3nt: TGCAGCGTTGCTTTGGACAGGGTACAGGATGAGCAGTTCTTC

d_gene: NA
abundance: few
v_gene: TRBV4-3
j_gene: TRBJ2-1
CDR3aa: CASSQVPPTSGTYNEQFF
CDR3nt: TGCGCCAGCAGCCAAGTTCCTCCCACTTCGGGCACTTACAATGAGCAGTTCTTC

d_gene: NA
abundance: few
v_gene: TRBV6-2/TRBV6-3
j_gene: TRBJ2-5
CDR3aa: CASRKTGETQYF
CDR3nt: TGTGCCAGCAGAAAGACGGGAGAGACCCAGTACTTC

d_gene: TRBD1
abundance: NA
v_gene: TRBV5-1
j_gene: TRBJ2-2
CDR3aa: CASSFGQGAVELFF
CDR3nt: TGCGCCAGCAGCTTCGGACAGGGGGCAGTGGAGCTGTTTTTT

d_gene: TRBD2
abundance: few
v_gene: TRBV28
j_gene: TRBJ2-1
CDR3aa: CASRPSAASGNYEQFF
CDR3nt: TGTGCCAGCAGACCTTCGGCGGCTAGCGGGAACTATGAGCAGTTCTTC

d_gene: NA
abundance: few
v_gene: TRBV7-8
j_gene: TRBJ2-1
CDR3aa: CASSLVRGTAYNEQFF
CDR3nt: TGTGCCAGCAGTCTTGTTAGAGGCACGGCCTACAATGAGCAGTTCTTC

d_gene: NA
abundance: many
v_gene: TRBV29-1
j_gene: TRBJ2-5
CDR3aa: CSVLLGPLLLQETQYF
CDR3nt: TGCAGCGTTCTCCTGGGGCCTCTCCTCCTCCAAGAGACCCAGTACTTC

d_gene: TRBD2
abundance: NA
v_gene: TRBV28
j_gene: TRBJ2-7
CDR3aa: CASSFRGGRRYEQYF
CDR3nt: TGTGCCAGCAGTTTTCGGGGCGGGAGGCGATACGAGCAGTACTTC

d_gene: NA
abundance: NA
v_gene: TRBV6-1
j_gene: TRBJ2-2
CDR3aa: CASRPPRGNTGELFF
CDR3nt: TGTGCCAGCAGACCTCCGAGGGGAAACACCGGGGAGCTGTTTTTT

d_gene: NA
abundance: many
v_gene: TRBV10-3
j_gene: TRBJ2-3
CDR3aa: CAISDGRFTDTQYF
CDR3nt: TGTGCCATCAGTGATGGGCGGTTCACAGATACGCAGTATTTT